This is a list of T cell receptor beta chains from one sample in a study of cytomegalovirus exposure and HLA in healthy donors. Data came from immunoSEQ multiplex PCR; TCRdb stores just in-frame clones and leaves some out. There are about 260,000 clones in the sample; 90% occur only once, and approximately 3.1% lies in the top ten. Sequencing was carried out using PBMCs. Receptors originate from a woman aged 30 to 39 in good health and CMV-seronegative. The CDR3 runs from the conserved cysteine through the conserved F or W. D genes are given only for firm matches. A clone size is listed for some rows: how often the clone was seen (once, few, many), or a class if it is expanded.

clone size	V gene	J gene	D gene	CDR3 protein	CDR3 DNA
NA	TRBV19	TRBJ2-2	NA	CATMVRASGELFF	TGTGCCACCATGGTCAGGGCCAGCGGGGAGCTGTTTTTT
NA	TRBV4-3	TRBJ2-7	TRBD2	CASSQEWGLAGGLYEQYF	TGCGCCAGCAGCCAAGAGTGGGGACTAGCGGGAGGACTCTACGAGCAGTACTTC
NA	TRBV28	TRBJ2-7	NA	CASSSKGRWGF	TGTGCCAGCAGTTCCAAGGGTCGGTGGGGCTTC
NA	TRBV27	TRBJ2-1	NA	CASSLAGLGEQFF	TGTGCCAGCAGTTTAGCCGGGTTGGGTGAGCAGTTCTTC
NA	TRBV29-1	TRBJ2-3	TRBD2	CSVLEGGRSTDTQYF	TGCAGCGTATTAGAGGGCGGGAGAAGCACAGATACGCAGTATTTT
NA	TRBV4-3	TRBJ2-7	TRBD1	CASSHSDRPYEQYF	TGCGCCAGCAGCCATTCGGACAGGCCGTACGAGCAGTACTTC
NA	TRBV11-3	TRBJ2-4	NA	CASSAEGRNIQYF	TGTGCCAGCAGCGCAGAGGGGAGGAACATTCAGTACTTC
NA	TRBV11-3	TRBJ2-2	NA	CASRGGNTGELFF	TGTGCCAGCAGGGGGGGGAACACCGGGGAGCTGTTTTTT
NA	TRBV7-9	TRBJ2-1	TRBD2	CASSSGGLAGFEQFF	TGTGCCAGCAGCTCGGGGGGACTAGCGGGATTTGAGCAGTTCTTC
NA	TRBV4-1	TRBJ2-7	TRBD2	CASSQDLGGEREVTYEQYF	TGCGCCAGCAGCCAAGATTTAGGGGGGGAGCGGGAGGTCACCTACGAGCAGTACTTC
NA	TRBV19	TRBJ2-1	TRBD2	CASSGSGRGNEQFF	TGTGCCAGTAGTGGTAGCGGGAGGGGGAATGAGCAGTTCTTC
NA	TRBV6-6	TRBJ2-3	NA	CASSSTSTDTQYF	TGTGCCAGCAGCTCCACTAGCACAGATACGCAGTATTTT
once	TRBV29-1	TRBJ1-1	TRBD1	CGYEGQGPSEAFF	TGCGGCTATGAGGGACAGGGGCCATCGGAAGCTTTCTTT
NA	TRBV28	TRBJ2-5	TRBD2	CASSSPVVAGAETQYF	TGTGCCAGCAGTTCCCCGGTGGTAGCGGGAGCAGAGACCCAGTACTTC
NA	TRBV9	TRBJ1-5	NA	CASSVATVVWDYSNQPQHF	TGTGCCAGCAGCGTAGCTACGGTGGTTTGGGATTATAGCAATCAGCCCCAGCATTTT
NA	TRBV29-1	TRBJ1-2	NA	CSADSGELINGYTF	TGCAGCGCAGACTCAGGGGAACTAATCAATGGCTACACCTTC
NA	TRBV9	TRBJ2-3	TRBD2	CASSVDPSGRAVDTQYF	TGTGCCAGCAGCGTAGACCCTAGCGGGAGGGCCGTAGATACGCAGTATTTT
NA	TRBV29-1	TRBJ2-5	TRBD1	CSVVGDHGTEETQYF	TGCAGCGTTGTAGGGGACCATGGGACAGAAGAGACCCAGTACTTC
once	TRBV7-9	TRBJ2-5	TRBD2	CASSSLAVQETQYF	TGTGCCAGCAGCTCACTAGCGGTACAAGAGACCCAGTACTTC
NA	TRBV4-3	TRBJ1-2	NA	CASSQLGGFDYGYTF	TGCGCCAGCAGCCAATTAGGCGGGTTCGACTATGGCTACACCTTC
NA	TRBV6-5	TRBJ2-7	TRBD1	CASSRQGATSYEQYF	TGTGCCAGCAGCCGACAGGGGGCTACCTCCTACGAGCAGTACTTC
NA	TRBV7-2	TRBJ2-5	TRBD2	CASTLGASGGETQYF	TGTGCCAGCACGCTCGGAGCTAGCGGGGGAGAGACCCAGTACTTC
NA	TRBV18	TRBJ2-1	TRBD2	CASSLAGDYNEQFF	TGTGCCAGCTCCCTAGCGGGAGACTACAATGAGCAGTTCTTC
NA	TRBV27	TRBJ2-3	NA	CASNWAGGSDTQYF	TGTGCCAGCAATTGGGCCGGGGGATCCGATACGCAGTATTTT
NA	TRBV7-3	TRBJ1-1	NA	CASSLGQGVAFF	TGTGCCAGCAGCTTAGGGCAGGGCGTAGCTTTCTTT
many	TRBV20-1	TRBJ2-7	NA	CSERLAGEQYF	TGCAGTGAGAGGCTCGCGGGGGAGCAGTACTTC
once	TRBV7-9	TRBJ2-5	NA	CASSVVAPQETQYF	TGTGCCAGCAGCGTGGTGGCACCTCAAGAGACCCAGTACTTC
NA	TRBV7-6	TRBJ2-1	NA	CASSPNLGRNEQFF	TGTGCCAGCAGCCCTAACCTAGGTAGAAATGAGCAGTTCTTC
NA	TRBV4-1	TRBJ2-7	NA	CASSQVYLLGHEQYF	TGCGCCAGCAGCCAAGTCTACCTCCTCGGCCACGAGCAGTACTTC
once	TRBV7-3	TRBJ1-1	NA	CASSLTGRENTEAFF	TGTGCCAGCAGCTTAACAGGCAGGGAGAACACTGAAGCTTTCTTT
few	TRBV28	TRBJ2-3	TRBD2	CASSSGTTGTSGIEGYF	TGTGCCAGCAGTTCCGGGACAACCGGGACTAGCGGGATCGAGGGGTATTTT
medium-sized	TRBV6-5	TRBJ2-7	NA	CASSFSGENYEQYF	TGTGCCAGCAGTTTCTCCGGGGAGAACTACGAGCAGTACTTC
NA	TRBV28	TRBJ1-2	NA	CASRSGDGYTF	TGTGCCAGCAGGTCAGGAGATGGCTACACCTTC
NA	TRBV2	TRBJ2-5	NA	CASSPDGGRVVETQYF	TGTGCCAGCAGTCCCGATGGGGGGCGCGTCGTTGAGACCCAGTACTTC
NA	TRBV29-1	TRBJ2-1	NA	CSVTGEGSYNEQFF	TGCAGCGTTACAGGGGAGGGCTCCTACAATGAGCAGTTCTTC
NA	TRBV19	TRBJ2-7	TRBD1	CASSWTGTSYEQYF	TGTGCCAGTAGTTGGACAGGCACATCCTACGAGCAGTACTTC
few	TRBV6-1	TRBJ2-7	NA	CASSEGSGWAYEQYF	TGTGCCAGCAGTGAAGGTTCTGGCTGGGCCTACGAGCAGTACTTC
NA	TRBV7-3	TRBJ1-5	NA	CASSLSSNQPQHF	TGTGCCAGCAGCTTATCCTCTAATCAGCCCCAGCATTTT
once	TRBV27	TRBJ1-3	NA	CASSLSGGGNTIYF	TGTGCCAGCAGTTTATCAGGGGGAGGAAACACCATATATTTT
NA	TRBV11-3	TRBJ2-6	NA	CASSLANGLRLGANVLTF	TGTGCCAGCAGCTTAGCGAATGGTCTGCGTTTAGGGGCCAACGTCCTGACTTTC
once	TRBV5-1	TRBJ1-4	NA	CASSSGAGNEKLFF	TGCGCCAGCAGCTCAGGGGCAGGCAACGAAAAACTGTTTTTT
NA	TRBV28	TRBJ2-1	TRBD2	CASSPTGLAVFYNEQFF	TGTGCCAGCAGTCCAACGGGACTAGCGGTATTTTACAATGAGCAGTTCTTC
once	TRBV25-1	TRBJ1-2	NA	CASSPRGALGYGYTF	TGTGCCAGCAGTCCACGAGGGGCACTTGGCTATGGCTACACCTTC
NA	TRBV18	TRBJ2-7	TRBD2	CATTPGLSYEQYF	TGTGCCACCACCCCGGGACTATCTTACGAGCAGTACTTC
many	TRBV6-1	TRBJ2-7	NA	CASSEGWTGRAYEQYF	TGTGCCAGCAGTGAAGGGTGGACAGGGAGGGCCTACGAGCAGTACTTC
NA	TRBV7-7	TRBJ1-5	NA	CASSLRPNQPQHF	TGTGCCAGCAGCTTAAGGCCCAATCAGCCCCAGCATTTT
NA	TRBV4-2	TRBJ2-5	NA	CASSQGSQLFGETQYF	TGTGCCAGCAGCCAAGGTTCCCAGCTGTTTGGCGAGACCCAGTACTTC
NA	TRBV6-1	TRBJ2-7	NA	CASSEGNSYEQYF	TGTGCCAGCAGTGAAGGGAACAGCTACGAGCAGTACTTC
NA	TRBV28	TRBJ1-5	NA	CASNPFADQPQHF	TGTGCCAGCAATCCTTTCGCGGATCAGCCCCAGCATTTT
NA	TRBV5-1	TRBJ2-5	TRBD2	CASRLSAGELGGTQYF	TGCGCCAGCAGGCTCTCCGCGGGAGAGCTGGGGGGGACCCAGTACTTC
once	TRBV19	TRBJ2-5	NA	CASSIGVSGQETQYF	TGTGCCAGTAGTATAGGAGTTAGCGGCCAAGAGACCCAGTACTTC
NA	TRBV5-1	TRBJ2-7	NA	CASSPEGIRSYEQYF	TGCGCCAGCAGCCCGGAGGGGATACGCTCCTACGAGCAGTACTTC